This passage covers 15 T cell receptor beta chains from one sample sequenced in a study of human T cells and chemical hapten exposure. TCRdb itself ran the RACE reads through MiXCR, one entry per CDR3 protein. The sample consists of some 190,000 distinct CDR3 sequences, approximately 20% of them appearing once. Time point denoted: patch test 1, 2 weeks after DPC sensitization. Treatment in this sample: therapeutic diphenylcyclopropenone sensitization with weekly scalp DPC. The sample consisted of whole blood, taken in connection with sensitization to the hapten diphenylcyclopropenone (DPC). The receptors derive from a woman between 50 and 59 years old with alopecia areata. Some clones in this sample may be carry-over from other donors' samples.

This chain joins TRBV24-1 and TRBJ2-1, with 8 bases identical to TRBD1. The CDR3 sequence is 16 residues long. The trim removed 0 bases at V and 7 bases at J, leaving 7 bases unmatched. Germline CDR1 is KGHDR and CDR2 is SFDVKD. This CDR3 is CATSDLGQGAENEQFF. The DNA of the CDR3 is TGTGCCACCAGTGATTTGGGGCAGGGGGCAGAAAATGAGCAGTTCTTC.

This chain joins TRBV10-2 and TRBJ2-2, with 9 bases matching TRBD2. Germline V gives CDR1 WSHSY, CDR2 SAAADI. J was trimmed by 5 bases and V by 3 bases; bases with no gene match: 7. CDR3 length: 16 residues. The CDR3 region is CASSEASGIITGELFF. The CDR3 DNA sequence: TGCGCCAGCAGTGAAGCTAGCGGGATAATAACCGGGGAGCTGTTTTTT.

The chain links TRBV6-1 to TRBJ2-1; 7 bases are a match to TRBD1. Germline CDR1 is MNHNS and CDR2 is SASEGT. Trimming removed 10 bases from V and 7 bases from J; junction bases left unmatched: 16. The CDR3 has 15 residues. CDR3 sequence: CANQKGQGVGNEQFF. CDR3 DNA: TGTGCCAACCAGAAGGGGCAGGGGGTAGGAAATGAGCAGTTCTTC.

The J gene is TRBJ2-7, the V gene TRBV4-1, with D uncertain. There are 16 residues in the CDR3. V was trimmed by 3 bases and J by 0 bases, leaving 15 bases between them. Germline CDR1 MGHRA, CDR2 YSYEKL. The CDR3 nucleotides are TGCGCCAGCAGCCAGACTGTCGCGCGGTACTCCTACGAGCAGTACTTC. Its translation is CASSQTVARYSYEQYF.

In its sample, this clonotype was seen many times. The rearrangement links TRBV29-1 to TRBJ1-1, with D unresolved. Germline V CDR1 and CDR2: SQVTM, ANQGSEA. The ends were cut back, 4 bases at V and 0 bases at J, with 9 bases in the middle. This CDR3 region has 13 residues. Written as DNA, the CDR3 is TGCAGCGTTGTTCTACAGCTGAACACTGAAGCTTTCTTT. Protein sequence: CSVVLQLNTEAFF.

This clonotype has just a few counts. The chain couples TRBV28 to TRBJ2-3; a weak D match, TRBD1 (6 bases). CDR1 and CDR2 (germline): MDHEN, SYDVKM. V was pared by 6 bases and J by 4 bases, with 14 bases between. The CDR3 has 14 residues. The CDR3 is CASSPTGRSDTQYF. In DNA, the CDR3 is TGTGCCAGCAGCCCCACAGGGAGATCAGATACGCAGTATTTT.

The V gene is TRBV20-1, the J gene TRBJ2-5, with D hard to call. V was shortened by 1 base and J by 1 base, with 1 base between the two germline ends. The germline V gene has CDR1 DFQATT and CDR2 SNEGSKA (reference sequence). The CDR3 totals 11 residues. The CDR3 loop reads CSARVQETQYF. CDR3 DNA sequence: TGCAGTGCTAGAGTCCAAGAGACCCAGTACTTC.

This clonotype was observed a handful of times. V is TRBV12-3 or TRBV12-4 and J is TRBJ2-1; D ambiguous. The CDR3 totals 16 residues. V shed 0 bases and J shed 4 bases, with 13 bases lying between them. In DNA form, the CDR3 reads TGTGCCAGCAGTTTAGCGCCACAGTCGGGTTACAATGAGCAGTTCTTC. This sequence encodes CASSLAPQSGYNEQFF.

The J gene is TRBJ2-7, the V gene TRBV20-1; TRBD2 matches at 9 bases. The germline gives CDR1 DFQATT, CDR2 SNEGSKA (reference sequence). Trimming at V came to 4 bases and at J to 3 bases, leaving 4 bases not matched to a gene. The CDR3 runs 13 residues. The CDR3, as DNA: TGCAGTGCTACCGCTAGCGGGAACTACGAGCAGTACTTC. This sequence encodes CSATASGNYEQYF.

The rearrangement uses TRBV20-1 and TRBJ2-7, with D possibly TRBD2 on 7 matching bases. V was clipped by 6 bases and J by 4 bases, with 16 bases between them. CDR3 size: 13 residues. Germline CDR1 reads DFQATT; CDR2 reads SNEGSKA (reference sequence). The CDR3 DNA reads as TGCAGTGCGGGAGAGGGGGGGGTTTACGAGCAGTACTTC. As protein: CSAGEGGVYEQYF.

The chain joins TRBV6-1 to TRBJ2-4; D is possibly TRBD1 or TRBD2 (5 bases each). The germline CDR1 and CDR2 sequences are MNHNS and SASEGT. The CDR3 is 15 amino acids. Trimming left V 3 bases short and J 3 bases short, with 12 bases between. The CDR3 DNA sequence: TGTGCCAGCAGTGATGGGGAGACAGTCAAAAACATTCAGTACTTC. This sequence encodes CASSDGETVKNIQYF.

This clonotype appeared a few times. V is TRBV11-2 and J is TRBJ1-4; D gene unclear. In germline, CDR1 is SGHAT, CDR2 FQNNGV. The CDR3 sequence is 13 residues long. V was trimmed by 1 base and J by 4 bases, leaving 4 bases between them. As DNA, the CDR3 is TGTGCCAGCAGCTTAGGAATTAATGAAAAACTGTTTTTT. Its protein is CASSLGINEKLFF.

This clonotype was observed a handful of times. This chain joins TRBV7-2 and TRBJ2-7; D unclear. Germline V gives CDR1 SGHTA, CDR2 FQGNSA. V was cut by 2 bases and J by 7 bases, with 15 bases left in between. The CDR3 runs 14 residues. This CDR3 is CASSLYAPLWEQYF. Here the CDR3 DNA reads TGTGCCAGCAGCTTATACGCCCCCCTCTGGGAGCAGTACTTC. The full variable domain, rest sourced from reference TRBV7-2 and TRBJ2-7, is GAGVSQSPSNKVTEKGKDVELRCDPISGHTALYWYRQSLGQGLEFLIYFQGNSAPDKSGLPSDRFSAERTGGSVSTLTIQRTQQEDSAVYLCASSLYAPLWEQYFGPGTRLTVT.

The rearrangement joins TRBV6-6 to TRBJ2-7; 10 positions match TRBD2. The CDR3 length is 16 residues. Germline CDR1 MNHNY, CDR2 SVGAGI (reference sequence). After removal of 6 bases from V and 4 bases from J, the junction contained 12 bases not matched to a gene. CDR3 protein: CASRRPPSGSEYEQYF. As DNA, the CDR3 is TGTGCCAGCAGGCGACCCCCTAGCGGGAGTGAATACGAGCAGTACTTC.

This clonotype has just a few counts. V is TRBV12-3 or TRBV12-4 and J is TRBJ1-2; 7 nucleotides line up with TRBD1. The V and J ends lost 3 bases and 3 bases, in that order; junction bases with no gene match: 4. The CDR3 has 14 residues. CDR3 protein: CASSFQGQHYGYTF. The CDR3, as DNA: TGTGCCAGCAGTTTCCAGGGACAGCACTATGGCTACACCTTC.